A single sample is the source of the 16 T cell receptor beta chains below, sequenced in a study of T-cell memory formation after mild COVID-19. One entry per CDR3 protein, called by TCRdb with MiXCR from the 5' RACE reads. The sample has around 130,000 distinct CDR3 sequences; 13% to 15% are singletons. The sample comprised PBMCs or a T cell subset sorted from them (not recorded which). The receptors shown here come from an adult woman who had mild COVID-19 (a few samples of this study predate the infection). Cell type and time point are not known.

The genes are TRBV12-3 or TRBV12-4 and TRBJ2-1; TRBD2 matches 8 bases. V gave up 6 bases and J gave up 5 bases; unmatched junction bases: 12. The CDR3 has 16 residues. CDR3 amino acids: CASSPRASGRDNEQFF. The CDR3 DNA reads as TGTGCCAGCAGCCCTAGGGCTAGCGGGCGAGACAATGAGCAGTTCTTC.

This chain joins TRBV27 and TRBJ2-7; the D gene could be TRBD1 or TRBD2 (6 bases each). Germline loops: CDR1 MNHEY, CDR2 SMNVEV (reference sequence). Between the trimmed V and J ends, which lost 7 bases and 5 bases, there was a span of 24 bases. There are 16 residues in the CDR3. The CDR3 is CASTPDFMGGTHEQYF. In DNA form, the CDR3 reads TGTGCCAGCACCCCGGACTTCATGGGGGGCACCCACGAGCAGTACTTC.

This clonotype occurred a few times. The chain has TRBV9 and TRBJ2-7; 9 bases map to TRBD2. The germline V gene encodes CDR1 SGDLS and CDR2 YYNGEE. V lost 3 bases to trimming and J lost 0 bases; unmatched junction nucleotides: 4. This CDR3 region has 15 residues. CDR3 in DNA: TGTGCCAGCAGCGCCGGACTAGCGAGCTCCTACGAGCAGTACTTC. This gives the protein CASSAGLASSYEQYF.

This clonotype was picked up many times. The CDR3 coding sequence is TGCAGCGTTGTTATGGGGCCAGATACGCAGTATTTT. It yields the protein CSVVMGPDTQYF. This sequence joins TRBV29-1 and TRBJ2-3; possibly TRBD1 for D (5 bases). CDR3 length: 12 residues. Trimming pared 4 bases from V and 4 bases from J, leaving 9 bases between. CDR1 and CDR2 (germline): SQVTM, ANQGSEA.

This clonotype occurred many times. The V and J genes are TRBV7-2 and TRBJ2-1; 8 bases agree with TRBD2. Germline CDR1 and CDR2: SGHTA and FQGNSA. The CDR3 sequence is 14 residues long. V shed 4 bases, J shed 5 bases, and the junction held 4 bases outside the gene matches. Written as DNA, the CDR3 is TGTGCCAGCAGCTGGGCAGCGGGGGACAATGAGCAGTTCTTC. Its translation is CASSWAAGDNEQFF.

This clonotype was recorded a few times. This chain links TRBV7-9 with TRBJ2-1; D gene unclear. The CDR3 runs 11 residues. Germline CDR1 SEHNR, CDR2 FQNEAQ (reference sequence). With 6 bases removed from V and 8 bases from J, the gap between germline ends came to 8 bases. The CDR3 sequence: CASRGYDEQFF. In DNA, the CDR3 is TGTGCCAGCAGGGGATACGATGAGCAGTTCTTC.

The chain links TRBV27 to TRBJ2-2; no definite D call. Trimming removed 4 bases at V and 2 bases at J, with 14 bases between. The V gene's germline CDR1 is MNHEY and CDR2 SMNVEV (reference sequence). The CDR3 spans 16 residues. The CDR3 reads CASSSIYRPNTGELFF. CDR3 DNA: TGTGCCAGCAGTTCCATTTACAGACCTAACACCGGGGAGCTGTTTTTT.

The chain links TRBV27 to TRBJ2-1; TRBD2 matches 9 bases. CDR3 length: 17 amino acids. V shed 6 bases, J shed 7 bases, and the junction held 16 bases outside the gene matches. Germline V gives CDR1 MNHEY, CDR2 SMNVEV (reference sequence). The CDR3 bases are TGTGCCAGCAGCTCCCCCCTGGGTAGCGGGAGAGGGAATGAGCAGTTCTTC. This sequence encodes CASSSPLGSGRGNEQFF.

The chain joins TRBV6-2 or TRBV6-3 to TRBJ2-2, with 9 positions matching TRBD1. Germline V gives CDR1 MNHEY, CDR2 SVGEGT. V lost 5 bases, J lost 5 bases, and 9 bases stayed unmatched. CDR3 length: 16 residues. Here the CDR3 DNA reads TGTGCCAGCAGTGCCCGGACAGGGGAGAATACCGGGGAGCTGTTTTTT. Its protein is CASSARTGENTGELFF.

The CDR3 protein is CAWSVQGISNQPQHF. DNA of the CDR3: TGTGCCTGGAGTGTACAGGGAATAAGCAATCAGCCCCAGCATTTT. J is TRBJ1-5 and V is TRBV30; D might be TRBD1 (6 bases). Per germline, CDR1 GTSNPN and CDR2 SVGIG (reference sequence). The CDR3 extends over 15 amino acids. V was clipped by 0 bases and J by 1 base, with 10 bases between them.

The chain joins TRBV6-1 to TRBJ2-3; no clear D. CDR1 is MNHNS and CDR2 is SASEGT in the germline V gene. The CDR3 covers 13 residues. Trimming removed 2 bases at V and 4 bases at J, with 7 bases between. CDR3 bases: TGTGCCAGCAGTGAATGGTCTCCAGATACGCAGTATTTT. Translation: CASSEWSPDTQYF.

The V gene is TRBV12-3 or TRBV12-4, the J gene TRBJ2-7, with 9 bases aligning to TRBD1. The CDR3 totals 16 residues. V lost 6 bases and J lost 3; bases outside the gene matches: 12. The CDR3 sequence is CASSPHRQGGIYEQYF. The CDR3 DNA follows: TGTGCCAGCAGCCCACACCGACAGGGGGGGATCTACGAGCAGTACTTC.

The rearrangement joins TRBV25-1 to TRBJ2-7; D ambiguous. This CDR3 has 17 residues. V shed 1 base and J shed 3 bases, with 19 bases lying between them. In germline, CDR1 is MGHDK, CDR2 SYGVNS. The CDR3 bases are TGTGCCAGCAGTGAATCCTTGGAGACATCCTACAACTACGAGCAGTACTTC. This gives the protein CASSESLETSYNYEQYF.

The chain couples TRBV7-3 to TRBJ2-5; the match to TRBD1 covers 7 bases. Trimming took 2 bases from V and 5 from J; bases not matched to a gene: 11. In germline, CDR1 is SGHTA, CDR2 FQGTGA. This CDR3 is built from 16 residues. CDR3 sequence: CASSLFGQGVLETQYF. As DNA, the CDR3 is TGTGCCAGCAGCTTATTCGGCCAGGGGGTTTTGGAGACCCAGTACTTC.

The chain recombines TRBV9 with TRBJ2-3, with 12 bases matching TRBD2. The CDR3 has 15 amino acids. Germline CDR1 SGDLS, CDR2 YYNGEE. The ends lost 3 bases at V and 5 bases at J; junction bases unmatched: 4. This CDR3 is CASSGLAGEVDTQYF. The CDR3 DNA follows: TGTGCCAGCAGCGGACTAGCGGGAGAGGTAGATACGCAGTATTTT. Full variable domain (rest looked up from reference TRBV9 and TRBJ2-3): DSGVTQTPKHLITATGQRVTLRCSPRSGDLSVYWYQQSLDQGLQFLIQYYNGEERAKGNILERFSAQQFPDLHSELNLSSLELGDSALYFCASSGLAGEVDTQYFGPGTRLTVL.

Ten or more counts support this clonotype. The chain is built from TRBV12-3 or TRBV12-4 and TRBJ1-1; weak D call: TRBD1 (5 bases). V was cut by 2 bases and J by 3 bases, with 10 bases left in between. This CDR3 is 14 amino acids long. In DNA form, the CDR3 reads TGTGCCAGCAGTTTAAGGGGACCCTACACTGAAGCTTTCTTT. This translates into CASSLRGPYTEAFF.